The next 17 T cell receptor beta chains were all read from a single sample in a study of Ad26.COV2.S vaccination and SARS-CoV-2 variants. Treatment: around 19 received Ad26.COV2.S at low or high dose, single or two shots; five or six received placebo; per-sample allocation not given. Specimen acquisition occurred on day 63 following the initial vaccine or placebo injection. TCRdb's table, derived via immunoSEQ multiplex PCR, lists solely in-frame clones and lacks some. The repertoire has around 340,000 clones, about 89% of them found once; the top ten carry about 5%. The starting material was peripheral blood, obtained in a trial of Ad26.COV2.S vaccine versus placebo. These TCRs come from a person between 18 and 65 years old who received the Ad26.COV2.S COVID-19 vaccine or a placebo.

The rearrangement links TRBV7-8 to TRBJ1-1, with unresolved D. Trimming cost V 4 bases and J 4 bases, with 10 bases left between them. From germline, CDR1 is SGHVS and CDR2 FQNEAQ. CDR3 length: 13 amino acids. CDR3 protein: CASSSGLVTEAFF. The CDR3 coding sequence is TGTGCCAGCAGCTCCGGACTGGTCACTGAAGCTTTCTTT.

The chain carries TRBV5-4 and TRBJ1-2; D is unclear. The V gene's germline CDR1 is SGHNT and CDR2 YYREEE (reference sequence). The CDR3 runs 14 residues. Trimming took off 3 bases at V and 4 bases at J, with 13 bases between the two ends. CDR3 loop: CASSSPTSAYGYTF. CDR3 nucleotides: TGTGCCAGCAGCTCTCCGACATCCGCCTATGGCTACACCTTC.

This clone has only a few counts. The rearrangement links TRBV10-2 to TRBJ2-5; 7 nucleotides match TRBD2. Germline V gene data show CDR1 as WSHSY and CDR2 as SAAADI. V lost 2 bases, J lost 0 bases, and 3 bases stayed unmatched. The CDR3 is made up of 15 amino acids. CDR3 sequence: CASSELAAYQETQYF. CDR3 nucleotides: TGCGCCAGCAGTGAGCTAGCGGCGTACCAAGAGACCCAGTACTTC.

The V and J genes are TRBV18 and TRBJ1-1; no clear D. The CDR3 loop spans 14 amino acids. Per the germline V gene, CDR1 is KGHSH and CDR2 is LQKENI. With 1 base removed from V and 0 bases from J, the gap between germline ends came to 6 bases. DNA of the CDR3: TGTGCCAGCTCACCACAGGAGGTGAACACTGAAGCTTTCTTT. The encoded protein is CASSPQEVNTEAFF.

The count of this clone is one. The V call is TRBV30, the J call TRBJ2-1, with 9 positions matching TRBD2. The CDR3 has 14 amino acids. Germline V gene lookup returns CDR1 GTSNPN and CDR2 SVGIG (reference sequence). V was clipped by 2 bases and J by 8 bases; unmatched bases: 7. CDR3 in DNA: TGTGCCTGGAGTCACGGGGCTAGCGGGGATGAGCAGTTCTTC. Protein product: CAWSHGASGDEQFF.

The chain has TRBV28 and TRBJ1-1; D uncertain. Trimming removed 8 bases from V and 1 base from J, with 8 bases in between. Germline values: CDR1 MDHEN, CDR2 SYDVKM. The CDR3 is made up of 12 amino acids. The CDR3 sequence is CASWQANTEAFF. The DNA for the CDR3 is TGTGCCAGCTGGCAGGCGAACACTGAAGCTTTCTTT.

The J gene is TRBJ2-2, the V gene TRBV2; possibly TRBD2 for D (5 bases). The V gene's germline CDR1 is SNHLY and CDR2 FYNNEI. The CDR3 runs to 17 residues. V was cut by 2 bases and J by 2 bases, with 15 bases left in between. The CDR3 DNA reads as TGTGCCAGCAGTGAACTAAGCGGACGGAAAAACACCGGGGAGCTGTTTTTT. This sequence encodes CASSELSGRKNTGELFF.

The chain couples TRBV18 to TRBJ2-4, with 9 bases that match TRBD2. V gave up 0 bases and J gave up 2 bases; unmatched junction bases: 5. The CDR3 length is 17 residues. Germline-derived CDR1 and CDR2 are KGHSH and LQKENI. CDR3 nucleotide sequence: TGTGCCAGCTCACCACCGAGGCCTAGCGGGACCAAAAACATTCAGTACTTC. Translating it yields CASSPPRPSGTKNIQYF.

The V call is TRBV29-1, the J call TRBJ1-2; the match to TRBD1 covers 9 bases. Germline trimming cut 7 bases from V and 6 bases from J; bases unmatched to any gene: 12. CDR1 and CDR2 from the germline V gene are SQVTM and ANQGSEA. The CDR3 has 14 residues. In DNA form, the CDR3 reads TGCAGCGGTGGAACCGGGACAGGGTTCCATGGCTACACCTTC. Protein product: CSGGTGTGFHGYTF.

V gene TRBV5-6 combines with J gene TRBJ2-5; 8 bases align to TRBD1. Germline V gene lookup returns CDR1 SGHDT and CDR2 YYEEEE. V lost 1 base to trimming and J lost 5 bases; unmatched junction nucleotides: 7. The CDR3 is 15 residues long. The CDR3 coding sequence is TGTGCCAGCAGCTTGTCCCAGGGGGCTCTGGAGACCCAGTACTTC. Encoded protein: CASSLSQGALETQYF.

This chain links TRBV2 with TRBJ2-4; D is tentatively TRBD1 or TRBD2 (5 bases each). The CDR3 runs to 16 residues. Deletions cut 3 bases from V and 0 bases from J, with 12 bases between. Germline V CDR1 and CDR2: SNHLY, FYNNEI. CDR3 residues: CASSEGGGLAKNIQYF. The CDR3 nucleotides are TGTGCCAGCAGTGAGGGTGGGGGTTTAGCCAAAAACATTCAGTACTTC. Looking up the rest from reference TRBV2 and TRBJ2-4 gives the full variable domain: EPEVTQTPSHQVTQMGQEVILRCVPISNHLYFYWYRQILGQKVEFLVSFYNNEISEKSEIFDDQFSVERPDGSNFTLKIRSTKLEDSAMYFCASSEGGGLAKNIQYFGAGTRLSVL.

The chain links TRBV6-5 to TRBJ1-3; 7 bases fit TRBD1. Germline V lookup: CDR1 MNHEY, CDR2 SVGAGI. This CDR3 is built from 13 residues. Trimming took 6 bases from V and 4 from J; bases not matched to a gene: 3. The CDR3 DNA follows: TGTGCCAGCAGGGACAGGTCAGGAAACACCATATATTTT. Translated: CASRDRSGNTIYF.

This rearrangement joins TRBV27 to TRBJ2-1; 9 nucleotides align to TRBD2. With V trimmed by 3 bases and J by 0 bases, 3 bases remained unmatched. The length of the CDR3 is 16 residues. The V gene's germline CDR1 is MNHEY and CDR2 SMNVEV (reference sequence). CDR3 sequence reads: CASSFSGLASYNEQFF. CDR3 bases: TGTGCCAGCAGTTTTTCGGGACTAGCCTCCTACAATGAGCAGTTCTTC.

The rearrangement links TRBV5-4 to TRBJ2-7; perhaps TRBD2 as D (5 bases). Germline V gene sequence: CDR1 SGHNT, CDR2 YYREEE (reference sequence). CDR3 length equals 12 residues. The V and J ends lost 4 bases and 6 bases respectively, with 11 bases between them. CDR3 nucleotides: TGTGCCAGCAGCAGGCCGGGGAGCGAGCAGTACTTC. Translated: CASSRPGSEQYF.

The genes are TRBV6-5 and TRBJ1-6; D is unresolved. The CDR3 runs 13 residues. Germline CDR1 is MNHEY and CDR2 is SVGAGI. The V gene lost 7 bases and the J gene lost 4 bases, with 8 bases spanning the gap. This CDR3 is CASTGSYNSPLHF. The DNA of the CDR3 is TGTGCCAGCACCGGGTCGTATAATTCACCCCTCCACTTT.

The chain combines TRBV2 with TRBJ1-1; TRBD1 might be the D (5 bases). Germline CDR1 reads SNHLY; CDR2 reads FYNNEI. CDR3 length: 14 amino acids. V gave up 3 bases and J gave up 1 base, with 9 bases separating them. The CDR3 here is CASSDGQGNTEAFF. DNA of the CDR3: TGTGCCAGCAGTGACGGGCAGGGGAACACTGAAGCTTTCTTT.

This chain links TRBV3-1 (or the pseudogene TRBV3-2) with TRBJ2-3; possibly TRBD2 for D (6 bases). The CDR3 is made up of 14 amino acids. V was shortened by 4 bases and J by 1 base, with 9 bases between the two germline ends. Looked up from germline, CDR1 is LGHDT and CDR2 is YNNKEL (reference sequence). The CDR3 DNA reads as TGTGCCAGCAGCCCGGGACTCCGCACAGATACGCAGTATTTT. Translating it yields CASSPGLRTDTQYF.